These 17 T cell receptor beta chains were sequenced from one sample in a study of T cell repertoires in cytomegalovirus infection (dated by TCRdb to the late 2010s). Sequencing used an Illumina HiSeq 1500. TCRdb reprocessing: public reads trimmed at Q25 with fastp, clones called with MiXCR, in-frame beta chains kept. Rows are combined by CDR3 protein, so each entry shows the most common genes and DNA. The sample includes approximately 630,000 distinct CDR3 sequences, with less than 25% observed a single time. Less than 10% of the sample is taken by the ten largest. Specimen: CD8+ T cells from PBMCs. These receptors all come from a human donor in good health (CMV status not recorded). Some clones in this sample may be carry-over from other donors' samples.

On this clonotype itself: The junction and the germline gene differ at one end; a read error may be behind it. This rearrangement joins TRBV2 to TRBJ2-5; TRBD1 might be the D (6 bases). The germline gives CDR1 SNHLY, CDR2 FYNNEI. The CDR3 contains 16 residues. The CDR3 spells CASSVLWGPGQETRYF. The CDR3 nucleotides read TGTGCCAGCAGTGTTTTGTGGGGGCCGGGCCAAGAGACCCGGTACTTC.

This clonotype was recorded many times. The rearrangement links TRBV7-2 to TRBJ2-6; no firm D call. V lost 1 base and J 1 base, leaving 5 bases between the germline ends. The CDR3 covers 15 residues. Germline CDR1 SGHTA, CDR2 FQGNSA. CDR3 sequence: CASSLEGSGANVLTF. Here the CDR3 DNA reads TGTGCCAGCAGCTTAGAAGGGTCTGGGGCCAACGTCCTGACTTTC.

There are many counts of this clonotype. This rearrangement joins TRBV7-2 to TRBJ1-4; TRBD1 aligns across 8 bases. CDR1 and CDR2 from the germline V gene are SGHTA and FQGNSA. The junction had 9 bases not matched to a gene; V was cut back by 5 bases and J by 7 bases. The CDR3 has 15 amino acids. CDR3 DNA: TGTGCCAGCAGCCCGCGCAGGGGGCGCTTTGAAAAACTGTTTTTT. Protein sequence: CASSPRRGRFEKLFF.

This rearrangement joins TRBV2 to TRBJ1-2; possible D gene TRBD1, 6 bases. The CDR3 is 14 residues long. Germline V gene data show CDR1 as SNHLY and CDR2 as FYNNEI. Trimming left V 8 bases short and J 3 bases short, with 16 bases between. This CDR3 reads CASGDGGGDYGYTF. CDR3 nucleotide sequence: TGTGCCAGCGGGGATGGGGGCGGTGACTATGGCTACACCTTC.

The CDR3 spells CASSSTGGLDEKLFF. The CDR3 DNA reads TGTGCCAGCAGCTCCACCGGAGGGTTAGATGAAAAACTGTTTTTT. The rearrangement joins TRBV7-9 to TRBJ1-4; D not certain. Germline V gives CDR1 SEHNR, CDR2 FQNEAQ (reference sequence). V was trimmed by 4 bases and J by 6 bases, leaving 15 bases between them. This CDR3 spans 15 amino acids. The variable domain in full, completed from reference TRBV7-9 and TRBJ1-4, reads DTGVSQNPRHKITKRGQNVTFRCDPISEHNRLYWYRQTLGQGPEFLTYFQNEAQLEKSRLLSDRFSAERPKGSFSTLEIQRTEQGDSAMYLCASSSTGGLDEKLFFGSGTQLSVL.

The chain employs TRBV6-6 and TRBJ1-6; D is uncertain. V lost 2 bases and J lost 10, with 15 bases in between. Germline CDR1 is MNHNY and CDR2 is SVGAGI (reference sequence). The CDR3 length is 15 residues. CDR3 loop: CASSYVGGEGSPLHF. The CDR3 DNA is TGTGCCAGCAGTTACGTGGGAGGTGAAGGATCACCCCTCCACTTT.

V and J are TRBV6-4 and TRBJ2-1, with a weak D call TRBD2 (5 bases). V was shortened by 5 bases and J by 0 bases, with 11 bases between the two germline ends. The CDR3 has 15 amino acids. CDR1 MRHNA and CDR2 SNTAGT come from the germline V gene. This CDR3 is CASSPAESSYNEQFF. CDR3 DNA: TGTGCCAGCAGTCCAGCGGAAAGCTCCTACAATGAGCAGTTCTTC.

The chain links TRBV28 to TRBJ1-5; D not resolved. CDR1 and CDR2 (germline): MDHEN, SYDVKM. Trimming removed 8 bases from V and 1 base from J, with 9 bases in between. The CDR3 spans 13 residues. The CDR3 coding sequence is TGTGCCAGCTCCTCCAGGAGCAATCAGCCCCAGCATTTT. Translation gives CASSSRSNQPQHF.

This clonotype was observed a handful of times. The J gene is TRBJ2-7, the V gene TRBV5-6; 9 bases are shared with TRBD1. This CDR3 region has 14 residues. V shed 2 bases, J shed 6 bases, and the junction held 6 bases outside the gene matches. CDR1 and CDR2 (germline): SGHDT, YYEEEE. The CDR3 nucleotides read TGTGCCAGCAGCTTCGGGACAGGGTTCTTCGAGCAGTACGTC. Its translation: CASSFGTGFFEQYV.

V and J are TRBV5-4 and TRBJ2-7, with 8 bases matching TRBD2. V trimming: 6 bases; J trimming: 4 bases; junction bases outside the gene matches: 6. CDR3 length: 13 amino acids. The germline CDR1 and CDR2 sequences are SGHNT and YYREEE (reference sequence). The DNA for the CDR3 is TGTGCCAGCAACCTTCGGGGGGGGTACGAGCAGTACGTC. Translation gives CASNLRGGYEQYV.

This clonotype occurred many times. The rearrangement links TRBV7-9 to TRBJ2-1, with TRBD1 matching 8 bases. V gave up 4 bases and J gave up 7 bases; unmatched junction bases: 9. Per germline, CDR1 SEHNR and CDR2 FQNEAQ (reference sequence). The CDR3 has 15 residues. For the CDR3, the DNA is TGTGCCAGCAGCTCCCCGGACAGGGAGGCTAATGAGCAGTTCTTC. It encodes CASSSPDREANEQFF. The full variable domain, in which reference TRBV7-9 and TRBJ2-1 provide the parts outside the CDR3, is DTGVSQNPRHKITKRGQNVTFRCDPISEHNRLYWYRQTLGQGPEFLTYFQNEAQLEKSRLLSDRFSAERPKGSFSTLEIQRTEQGDSAMYLCASSSPDREANEQFFGPGTRLTVL.

This clonotype was detected ten times or more. CDR3 nucleotides: TGTGCCAGCAGCGATACAGGTAATGAGCAGTTCTTC. It specifies CASSDTGNEQFF. The chain is built from TRBV7-3 and TRBJ2-1; D may be TRBD1 (5 bases). CDR3 length: 12 amino acids. The V gene's germline CDR1 is SGHTA and CDR2 FQGTGA. The V end was cut by 5 bases, the J end by 7 bases, with 9 bases between.

V usage is TRBV2 and J usage is TRBJ2-7; TRBD2 agrees at 8 bases. Per germline, CDR1 SNHLY and CDR2 FYNNEI. The CDR3 totals 16 residues. V lost 2 bases and J lost 2; bases outside the gene matches: 8. The CDR3 spells CASSESWRGATYEQYF. The DNA for the CDR3 is TGTGCCAGCAGTGAAAGTTGGCGGGGGGCGACCTACGAGCAGTACTTC.

The chain uses TRBV27 and TRBJ2-3; 14 nucleotides align to TRBD2. V gave up 8 bases and J gave up 6 bases; unmatched junction bases: 13. The germline CDR1 and CDR2 sequences are MNHEY and SMNVEV (reference sequence). The CDR3 covers 17 residues. The CDR3 coding sequence is TGTGCCAGCGGTTGGAGGACTAGCGGGGGGCAGAGGGATACGCAGTATTTT. Its protein is CASGWRTSGGQRDTQYF.

V is TRBV28 and J is TRBJ2-2; D is possibly TRBD2 (5 bases). The CDR3 contains 12 residues. CDR1 and CDR2 from the germline V gene are MDHEN and SYDVKM. Trimming cost V 1 base and J 10 bases, with 7 bases left between them. The chain's CDR3 is CASSLFREELFF. CDR3 sequence (DNA): TGTGCCAGCAGTTTATTTCGGGAGGAGCTGTTTTTT.

The rearrangement joins TRBV7-9 to TRBJ1-2, with D possibly being TRBD1 (6 bases). Germline values: CDR1 SEHNR, CDR2 FQNEAQ (reference sequence). This CDR3 has 13 amino acids. Trimming took off 10 bases at V and 8 bases at J, with 20 bases between the two ends. The DNA of the CDR3 is TGTGCCACTTCAGGGCAGGGGCCCGGGGGCTACACCTTC. Its protein product is CATSGQGPGGYTF.

This chain links TRBV6-5 with TRBJ1-3; D may be TRBD1 (5 bases). Germline V gene lookup returns CDR1 MNHEY and CDR2 SVGAGI. The CDR3 sequence is 16 residues long. V was cut by 2 bases and J by 0 bases, with 11 bases left in between. This chain's CDR3 is CASSYMQGLSGNTIYF. The DNA of the CDR3 is TGTGCCAGCAGTTACATGCAGGGCCTCTCTGGAAACACCATATATTTT.